These T cell receptor beta chains were read from a single sample in a study of blood T cell repertoires in COVID-19. Libraries were prepared by immunoSEQ multiplex PCR; TCRdb keeps only in-frame clonotypes and omits some of them. Found here are approximately 94,000 clones, 70% to 85% of them singletons; the top ten hold 20% to 30%. Sequenced material: peripheral blood. The receptors derive from a man aged 60 to 69 with acute or convalescent COVID-19. The CDR3 runs from the conserved cysteine through the conserved F or W. Each record gives: V gene, CDR3 protein.

>TRBV2
CASRGEANTEAFF
>TRBV3-1/TRBV3-2
CASSPLAGRYNEQFF
>TRBV7-7
CASSLVPGMRSIGELFF
>TRBV5-1
CASSLGHSGGASETQYF
>TRBV4-1
CASSQVLAGFSYNEQFF
>TRBV18
CASSPPGQGEREKLFF
>TRBV27
CASSTNLNTEAFF
>TRBV19
CASSLRSNQPQHF
>TRBV5-4
CASSGRDRENIQYF
>TRBV9
CASSEGLAGSYNEQFF
>TRBV2
CASSERSSNQPQHF
>TRBV4-2
CASSLQIGPGQQHYEQYF
>TRBV6-6
CASSYGRMDEQFF
>TRBV6-4
CASSAYTGTDSPLHF
>TRBV6-5
CASSLGDRGSGYTF
>TRBV15
CATSSPEEGGETQYF
>TRBV19
CASSRGQGQNIQYF
>TRBV9
CASSVDLRNTEAFF
>TRBV24-1
CATSDYTSGVSTANTGELFF
>TRBV28
CASSGRSEAYRFGYTF
>TRBV28
CASGGARYGYTF
>TRBV18
CASSPRSGGNTGELFF
>TRBV6-2/TRBV6-3
CASSYGGLQGPNTEAFF
>TRBV5-1
CASSTGISEKLFF
>TRBV18
CASSLQQGKRDEQYF
>TRBV19
CASSPRQGWGSGNTIYF
>TRBV28
CASTAGTVYNSPLHF
>TRBV10-3
CAISDSLGRGGPGNTIYF
>TRBV6-6
CASSYSREGFDGYTF